This T cell receptor (beta chain) was identified during a study of cytomegalovirus exposure and HLA in healthy donors. About the study: Among the approximately 410 genotyped donors, approximately 82% were placed in the Caucasian-associated ancestry cluster.

Whole-study findings and limits: Presence/absence analyses took donor sequencing depth as roughly uniform.

Primers for the PCR totalled 60 Vbeta and 13 Jbeta. TCRdb's copy holds only in-frame clones and misses some; the assay was immunoSEQ multiplex PCR. The table shows 75,000 to 95,000 clones, with more than 60% occurring only once. The CDR3 runs 15 residues. Trimming removed 1 base from V and 2 bases from J, with 10 bases in between. The germline V gene encodes CDR1 LNHDA and CDR2 SQIVND (reference sequence). Turning to this clone: The antigen is not known.

The sequence came from a human donor in good health. The sequenced material came from PBMCs. The V gene is TRBV19, the J gene TRBJ2-3; possible D gene TRBD1, 5 bases. CDR3 loop: CASSIGGGSTDTQYF. Written as DNA, the CDR3 is TGTGCCAGTAGTATAGGGGGCGGATCCACAGATACGCAGTATTTT.